This T cell receptor (beta chain) derives from a study of blood T cell repertoires in COVID-19. As handled by the study authors: Amplification with reference gene primers provided the estimates of nucleated cell counts. The repertoire was sequenced with immunoSEQ multiplex PCR; TCRdb's copy has only in-frame clones and lacks some. V and J calls and clone size are those listed in that table; D and trimming were worked out from the DNA. This sample has 150,000 to 200,000 clones; around 81% occur once, and the top ten carry approximately 9.9%. From germline, CDR1 is MNHEY and CDR2 SVGAGI. There are 12 residues in the CDR3. V lost 6 bases to trimming and J lost 4 bases, with 9 bases between them.

This sequence originates from a man in his sixties with active or convalescent COVID-19. Sequencing input: peripheral blood. The chain is built from TRBV6-5 and TRBJ1-1; tentative D call: TRBD1 (5 bases). In nucleotides, the CDR3 is TGTGCCAGCAGGCGCGGGGGCACTGAAGCTTTCTTT. Translation: CASRRGGTEAFF.